This T cell receptor (beta chain) emerged from a study of blood T cell repertoires in COVID-19. Overall study: Researchers got acute and convalescent COVID-19 samples from the United States, Italy and Spain. PBMCs, B-cell-depleted T cells, or T cells were the source of the cDNA or gDNA that made up the material.

A single count supports this clone. The authors' processing: Estimates of nucleated cell counts were drawn from the amplification of reference gene primers. Clones were sequenced by immunoSEQ multiplex PCR, and TCRdb holds only the in-frame ones, with some missing. V and J calls and clone size are as listed in that table; D and trimming were resolved from the DNA. In the table there are about 320,000 clones, 80% to 90% of which are singletons. V lost 3 bases to trimming and J lost 5 bases; unmatched junction nucleotides: 2. Germline V lookup: CDR1 GTSNPN, CDR2 SVGIG (reference sequence). The CDR3 is 14 residues long.

This rearrangement joins TRBV30 to TRBJ2-3, with 13 bases fitting TRBD2. This TCR was recovered from a man between 18 and 35 years old who had recovered from COVID-19. Material: peripheral blood. The CDR3 region is CAWRLAGGGDTQYF. In DNA, the CDR3 is TGTGCCTGGAGACTAGCGGGAGGGGGAGATACGCAGTATTTT.